The present TCR beta chain was sequenced within a study of blood T cells in healthy people across ages. This clonotype was seen many times. V lost 5 bases and J lost 8, with 7 bases in between. Germline CDR1 reads SNHLY; CDR2 reads FYNNEI. CDR3 length: 11 amino acids. The authors ran a second PCR of roughly 6 to 12 cycles using a sample-barcoded 5' primer and a J-beta primer mix. TCRdb independently ran MiXCR on the 5' RACE reads; one entry per CDR3 protein. Counted here are 630,000 or so distinct CDR3 sequences, approximately 29% occurring once; the ten biggest clones make up 15%. V gene TRBV2 combines with J gene TRBJ2-1; the D is unclear. The sequence came from a woman older than 75 in good health. Input material: blood. The CDR3 DNA reads TGTGCCAGCAGTTACATGGATGAGCAGTTCTTC. Translated, it gives CASSYMDEQFF.